The rows below give T cell receptor beta chains drawn from one sample of a study of OX40 agonist ivuxolimab in advanced cancers. Assay: immunoSEQ multiplex PCR; the TCRdb copy retains only in-frame clones and omits some. This sample has approximately 62,000 clones; approximately 86% occur once, and the top ten carry approximately 4.7%. Sample: CD4+ or CD8+ T cells sorted from blood, taken in a trial of the OX40 agonist ivuxolimab. All receptors derive from an adult with an advanced solid tumor such as melanoma, head and neck, liver or kidney cancer. The CDR3 runs from the conserved cysteine through the conserved F or W. The D gene is left open where the match is weak.

TRBD1	TRBV4-3	TRBJ1-1	CASSQDLRGQYTEAFF
TRBD1	TRBV6-5	TRBJ2-3	CASRGQPGLERYF
-	TRBV4-1	TRBJ1-1	CASSQEDGYAFF
TRBD1	TRBV10-3	TRBJ2-7	CAISAPGQGAYEQYF
-	TRBV5-1	TRBJ2-1	CASNLGGGTDNEQFF
TRBD1	TRBV10-3	TRBJ1-4	CAISPTGWNEKLFF
-	TRBV5-1	TRBJ2-1	CASSSGGLVAFNEQFF
-	TRBV20-1	TRBJ2-5	CSAPFPGTQYF
-	TRBV2	TRBJ2-2	CASSEYGELFF
-	TRBV27	TRBJ1-5	CASSLSGGGGSNNQPQHF
TRBD1	TRBV2	TRBJ1-2	CASSRQGDYGYTF
TRBD2	TRBV18	TRBJ2-3	CASSPPTSGRAPDTQYF
TRBD2	TRBV19	TRBJ2-3	CASIGLGAGRTDTQYF
-	TRBV7-2	TRBJ2-1	CASRDWRNEQFF
-	TRBV19	TRBJ1-6	CASRLGIGTNSPLHF
-	TRBV20-1	TRBJ2-7	CSAPDAYEQYF
TRBD1	TRBV6-1	TRBJ2-2	CASSEGVGTGTIGELFF
-	TRBV9	TRBJ2-5	CASSVAGSVGETQYF
TRBD1	TRBV7-8	TRBJ1-3	CASSSGQGMRLSGNTIYF
-	TRBV30	TRBJ1-5	CAWSIREYQPQHF
-	TRBV18	TRBJ2-3	CASSPGFSTDTQYF
-	TRBV19	TRBJ1-5	CASSKSRDTDYQPQHF
-	TRBV7-9	TRBJ2-1	CSPSSYNEQFF
-	TRBV4-3	TRBJ2-2	CASSQDWDTGELFF
-	TRBV5-1	TRBJ2-1	CASSLDGRPPYNEQFF
-	TRBV5-4	TRBJ1-2	CASSLASGTYNYGYTF
TRBD1	TRBV29-1	TRBJ2-7	CSVAGQGSGGEQYF
-	TRBV6-5	TRBJ2-2	CASSYGAGELFF
TRBD1	TRBV7-9	TRBJ1-5	CASSLARQGAGSQPQHF
-	TRBV10-3	TRBJ2-3	CAMSGASDPDTQYF
-	TRBV28	TRBJ1-1	CASNGSGRFPNTEAFF
-	TRBV5-4	TRBJ1-1	CASSLDSITEAFF
TRBD1	TRBV6-4	TRBJ2-7	CASRSKDRADYEQYF